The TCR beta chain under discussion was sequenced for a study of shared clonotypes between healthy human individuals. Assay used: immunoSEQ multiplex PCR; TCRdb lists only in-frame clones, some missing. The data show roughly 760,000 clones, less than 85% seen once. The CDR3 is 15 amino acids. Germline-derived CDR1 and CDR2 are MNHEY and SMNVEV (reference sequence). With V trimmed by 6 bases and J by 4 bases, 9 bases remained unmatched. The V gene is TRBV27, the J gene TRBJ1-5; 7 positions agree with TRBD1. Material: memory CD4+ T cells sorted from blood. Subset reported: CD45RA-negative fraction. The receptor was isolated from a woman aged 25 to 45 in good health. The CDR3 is CASRTGTEHNQPQHF. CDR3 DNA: TGTGCCAGCAGAACCGGGACAGAACATAATCAGCCCCAGCATTTT.